Listed below are T cell receptor beta chains from one sample, sequenced in a study of siplizumab effects on memory and regulatory T cells. Repertoires were generated with immunoSEQ multiplex PCR, while TCRdb's copy carries only in-frame clones and drops some. The repertoire holds around 100,000 clones, approximately 94% seen once, with 1% to 1.5% in the top ten. The specimen was non-Treg CD4+ T cells sorted from blood. These receptors came from a human donor in good health. The CDR3 runs from the conserved cysteine through the conserved F or W. The D gene is left open where the match is weak. Clone size is shown for a subset of rows, as once, few, many or a class of expanded clone.

v_call: TRBV5-4
j_call: TRBJ2-7
cdr3_length: 14
d_call: NA
clone_size: NA
cdr3_aa: CASSLDPGRNEQYF
cdr3_nt: TGTGCCAGCAGCTTGGACCCAGGACGAAACGAGCAGTACTTC

v_call: TRBV2
j_call: TRBJ1-1
cdr3_length: 17
d_call: NA
clone_size: NA
cdr3_aa: CASSEGGGLDFDTEAFF
cdr3_nt: TGTGCCAGCAGTGAAGGGGGGGGTCTTGACTTCGACACTGAAGCTTTCTTT

v_call: TRBV10-1
j_call: TRBJ1-4
cdr3_length: 14
d_call: NA
clone_size: NA
cdr3_aa: CASSESGQEGKLFF
cdr3_nt: TGCGCCAGCAGTGAGTCGGGACAAGAAGGAAAACTGTTTTTT

v_call: TRBV7-2
j_call: TRBJ2-5
cdr3_length: 15
d_call: TRBD1
clone_size: NA
cdr3_aa: CASSQLGDSQETQYF
cdr3_nt: TGTGCCAGCAGCCAATTGGGGGACAGCCAAGAGACCCAGTACTTC

v_call: TRBV5-4
j_call: TRBJ2-6
cdr3_length: 14
d_call: NA
clone_size: NA
cdr3_aa: CASSLSSGANVLTF
cdr3_nt: TGTGCCAGCAGCTTGAGCTCTGGGGCCAACGTCCTGACTTTC

v_call: TRBV2
j_call: TRBJ2-5
cdr3_length: 13
d_call: NA
clone_size: NA
cdr3_aa: CASHETLQETQYF
cdr3_nt: TGTGCCAGCCATGAGACCCTCCAAGAGACCCAGTACTTC

v_call: TRBV7-9
j_call: TRBJ2-1
cdr3_length: 12
d_call: NA
clone_size: NA
cdr3_aa: CASSPRRDEQFF
cdr3_nt: TGTGCCAGCAGCCCTAGAAGGGATGAGCAGTTCTTC

v_call: TRBV5-4
j_call: TRBJ1-1
cdr3_length: 14
d_call: NA
clone_size: once
cdr3_aa: CASSLEGRLTEAFF
cdr3_nt: TGTGCCAGCAGCTTGGAGGGGAGGCTCACTGAAGCTTTCTTT

v_call: TRBV7-9
j_call: TRBJ2-4
cdr3_length: 15
d_call: TRBD1
clone_size: NA
cdr3_aa: CASSSTGGAKNIQYF
cdr3_nt: TGTGCCAGCAGCTCTACAGGGGGAGCCAAAAACATTCAGTACTTC

v_call: TRBV5-6
j_call: TRBJ2-6
cdr3_length: 17
d_call: NA
clone_size: NA
cdr3_aa: CASSSGPERSGANVLTF
cdr3_nt: TGTGCCAGCAGCTCTGGACCTGAGCGCTCTGGGGCCAACGTCCTGACTTTC

v_call: TRBV28
j_call: TRBJ2-7
cdr3_length: 13
d_call: TRBD1
clone_size: NA
cdr3_aa: CASRRTGSNEQYF
cdr3_nt: TGTGCCAGCAGGAGGACAGGCTCCAACGAGCAGTACTTC

v_call: TRBV11-2
j_call: TRBJ1-2
cdr3_length: 14
d_call: NA
clone_size: NA
cdr3_aa: CASSFAGVNYGYTF
cdr3_nt: TGTGCCAGCAGCTTTGCGGGAGTAAACTATGGCTACACCTTC

v_call: TRBV19
j_call: TRBJ2-1
cdr3_length: 18
d_call: TRBD2
clone_size: NA
cdr3_aa: CASTTYKYSGRSYNEQFF
cdr3_nt: TGTGCCAGCACCACTTATAAATATAGCGGGAGGAGTTACAATGAGCAGTTCTTC

v_call: TRBV19
j_call: TRBJ1-4
cdr3_length: 17
d_call: TRBD1
clone_size: once
cdr3_aa: CASSISGPGQGREKLFF
cdr3_nt: TGTGCCAGTAGTATTTCTGGACCCGGACAGGGACGGGAAAAACTGTTTTTT

v_call: TRBV5-6
j_call: TRBJ2-7
cdr3_length: 15
d_call: NA
clone_size: NA
cdr3_aa: CASSFLTGRSYEQYF
cdr3_nt: TGTGCCAGCAGCTTTCTGACAGGCCGCTCCTACGAGCAGTACTTC

v_call: TRBV9
j_call: TRBJ1-1
cdr3_length: 13
d_call: NA
clone_size: once
cdr3_aa: CASSSIDGGSAFF
cdr3_nt: TGTGCCAGCAGCTCAATAGATGGGGGTTCAGCTTTCTTT

v_call: TRBV19
j_call: TRBJ2-7
cdr3_length: 14
d_call: TRBD1
clone_size: NA
cdr3_aa: CASTPRTGAYEQYF
cdr3_nt: TGTGCCAGTACGCCCCGGACAGGGGCCTACGAGCAGTACTTC

v_call: TRBV12-5
j_call: TRBJ2-2
cdr3_length: 13
d_call: NA
clone_size: NA
cdr3_aa: CASGLVTAGELFF
cdr3_nt: TGTGCTAGTGGTTTGGTAACGGCCGGGGAGCTGTTTTTT

v_call: TRBV19
j_call: TRBJ2-7
cdr3_length: 16
d_call: TRBD2
clone_size: NA
cdr3_aa: CASSIDPLAGAHEQYF
cdr3_nt: TGTGCCAGTAGTATAGATCCACTAGCGGGAGCTCACGAGCAGTACTTC

v_call: TRBV5-4
j_call: TRBJ2-7
cdr3_length: 13
d_call: NA
clone_size: NA
cdr3_aa: CASSREFQVGQYF
cdr3_nt: TGTGCCAGCAGTAGGGAGTTTCAGGTGGGGCAGTACTTC

v_call: TRBV5-6
j_call: TRBJ1-3
cdr3_length: 13
d_call: NA
clone_size: NA
cdr3_aa: CASSLVSGNTIYF
cdr3_nt: TGTGCCAGCAGCTTGGTTTCTGGAAACACCATATATTTT

v_call: TRBV19
j_call: TRBJ2-1
cdr3_length: 14
d_call: NA
clone_size: NA
cdr3_aa: CASSPLGLSNEQFF
cdr3_nt: TGTGCCAGTAGCCCCCTCGGGCTCTCGAATGAGCAGTTCTTC

v_call: TRBV5-6
j_call: TRBJ2-5
cdr3_length: 18
d_call: TRBD2
clone_size: NA
cdr3_aa: CASSLRTSGRAGEETQYF
cdr3_nt: TGTGCCAGCAGCTTGAGGACTAGCGGGAGGGCCGGGGAAGAGACCCAGTACTTC

v_call: TRBV14
j_call: TRBJ1-4
cdr3_length: 14
d_call: NA
clone_size: NA
cdr3_aa: CASSKAGAGEKLFF
cdr3_nt: TGTGCCAGCAGCAAAGCCGGGGCGGGGGAAAAACTGTTTTTT

v_call: TRBV15
j_call: TRBJ1-2
cdr3_length: 13
d_call: NA
clone_size: NA
cdr3_aa: CATSPPGVGGYTF
cdr3_nt: TGTGCCACCAGCCCCCCAGGAGTTGGGGGCTACACCTTC

v_call: TRBV11-2
j_call: TRBJ2-3
cdr3_length: 17
d_call: NA
clone_size: NA
cdr3_aa: CASSLDLPTFITDTQYF
cdr3_nt: TGTGCCAGCAGCTTAGATCTTCCCACCTTTATTACAGATACGCAGTATTTT

v_call: TRBV9
j_call: TRBJ1-3
cdr3_length: 16
d_call: NA
clone_size: NA
cdr3_aa: CASSVATANSGNTIYF
cdr3_nt: TGTGCCAGCAGCGTAGCAACGGCCAACTCTGGAAACACCATATATTTT

v_call: TRBV7-3
j_call: TRBJ2-1
cdr3_length: 16
d_call: TRBD2
clone_size: NA
cdr3_aa: CASSSDGTSGEGEQFF
cdr3_nt: TGTGCCAGCAGCTCAGACGGGACTAGCGGGGAGGGGGAGCAGTTCTTC

v_call: TRBV5-1
j_call: TRBJ2-7
cdr3_length: 14
d_call: NA
clone_size: NA
cdr3_aa: CASKPRDGPYEQYF
cdr3_nt: TGCGCCAGCAAACCCCGGGACGGACCCTACGAGCAGTACTTC

v_call: TRBV7-9
j_call: TRBJ2-5
cdr3_length: 16
d_call: NA
clone_size: NA
cdr3_aa: CASSLAGSPYQETQYF
cdr3_nt: TGTGCCAGCAGCTTAGCGGGATCCCCGTACCAAGAGACCCAGTACTTC

v_call: TRBV19
j_call: TRBJ2-5
cdr3_length: 14
d_call: NA
clone_size: once
cdr3_aa: CASSIGTVQETQYF
cdr3_nt: TGTGCCAGTAGTATAGGTACTGTTCAGGAGACCCAGTACTTC

v_call: TRBV5-1
j_call: TRBJ2-5
cdr3_length: 15
d_call: NA
clone_size: NA
cdr3_aa: CASSWITGSQEAQYF
cdr3_nt: TGCGCCAGCAGCTGGATTACAGGGAGCCAAGAGGCCCAGTACTTC

v_call: TRBV6-1
j_call: TRBJ2-4
cdr3_length: 17
d_call: TRBD2
clone_size: NA
cdr3_aa: CASSERASGRTKNIQYF
cdr3_nt: TGTGCCAGCAGTGAAAGAGCTAGCGGGAGGACCAAAAACATTCAGTACTTC

v_call: TRBV27
j_call: TRBJ2-7
cdr3_length: 16
d_call: NA
clone_size: NA
cdr3_aa: CASSFEIRQPPNEQYF
cdr3_nt: TGTGCCAGCAGTTTCGAAATAAGGCAGCCGCCTAACGAGCAGTACTTC

v_call: TRBV28
j_call: TRBJ2-1
cdr3_length: 14
d_call: TRBD2
clone_size: NA
cdr3_aa: CASSLEREILEQFF
cdr3_nt: TGTGCCAGCAGTTTAGAGCGGGAGATCCTTGAGCAGTTCTTC

v_call: TRBV5-1
j_call: TRBJ1-4
cdr3_length: 13
d_call: NA
clone_size: few
cdr3_aa: CASGSPDMEKLFF
cdr3_nt: TGCGCCAGCGGCTCGCCCGATATGGAAAAACTGTTTTTT

v_call: TRBV5-4
j_call: TRBJ2-7
cdr3_length: 13
d_call: NA
clone_size: NA
cdr3_aa: CASSFRGSYEQYF
cdr3_nt: TGTGCCAGCAGCTTCCGTGGGTCCTACGAGCAGTACTTC

v_call: TRBV9
j_call: TRBJ2-3
cdr3_length: 16
d_call: NA
clone_size: NA
cdr3_aa: CASSVAIGLNTDTQYF
cdr3_nt: TGTGCCAGCAGCGTAGCTATCGGACTAAACACAGATACGCAGTATTTT

v_call: TRBV5-6
j_call: TRBJ2-3
cdr3_length: 14
d_call: NA
clone_size: NA
cdr3_aa: CASSSGRLTDTQYF
cdr3_nt: TGTGCCAGCAGCTCCGGACGTCTCACAGATACGCAGTATTTT

v_call: TRBV5-1
j_call: TRBJ2-3
cdr3_length: 15
d_call: TRBD2
clone_size: NA
cdr3_aa: CASRRGGQESDTQYF
cdr3_nt: TGCGCCAGCAGGCGGGGGGGACAAGAGTCAGATACGCAGTATTTT

v_call: TRBV28
j_call: TRBJ1-5
cdr3_length: 14
d_call: TRBD1
clone_size: few
cdr3_aa: CASSQTGLNQPQHF
cdr3_nt: TGTGCCAGCAGTCAGACAGGGCTCAATCAGCCCCAGCATTTT

v_call: TRBV6-1
j_call: TRBJ1-3
cdr3_length: 15
d_call: NA
clone_size: NA
cdr3_aa: CASSEVLSSGNTIYF
cdr3_nt: TGTGCCAGCAGTGAAGTCCTAAGCTCTGGAAACACCATATATTTT

v_call: TRBV10-1
j_call: TRBJ2-1
cdr3_length: 14
d_call: TRBD2
clone_size: once
cdr3_aa: CASTSGSAGDEQFF
cdr3_nt: TGCGCCAGCACTAGCGGGAGTGCTGGGGATGAGCAGTTCTTC

v_call: TRBV4-1
j_call: TRBJ2-7
cdr3_length: 15
d_call: TRBD1
clone_size: NA
cdr3_aa: CASSQEGTGPAEQYF
cdr3_nt: TGCGCCAGCAGCCAAGAAGGGACAGGCCCCGCCGAGCAGTACTTC

v_call: TRBV12-5
j_call: TRBJ2-1
cdr3_length: 14
d_call: NA
clone_size: NA
cdr3_aa: CASGLYVSYNEQFF
cdr3_nt: TGTGCTAGTGGTTTGTATGTTTCCTACAATGAGCAGTTCTTC

v_call: TRBV6-4
j_call: TRBJ2-5
cdr3_length: 16
d_call: TRBD1
clone_size: NA
cdr3_aa: CASSSRDREYQETQYF
cdr3_nt: TGTGCCAGCAGCTCCCGGGACAGAGAGTACCAAGAGACCCAGTACTTC

v_call: TRBV5-6
j_call: TRBJ1-1
cdr3_length: 15
d_call: TRBD1
clone_size: NA
cdr3_aa: CASSSWTGRGTEAFF
cdr3_nt: TGTGCCAGCAGCTCATGGACAGGGAGGGGCACTGAAGCTTTCTTT

v_call: TRBV7-9
j_call: TRBJ1-4
cdr3_length: 17
d_call: NA
clone_size: NA
cdr3_aa: CASSLGLSTTTNEKLFF
cdr3_nt: TGTGCCAGCAGCTTAGGTTTGAGTACTACAACTAATGAAAAACTGTTTTTT

v_call: TRBV9
j_call: TRBJ1-2
cdr3_length: 15
d_call: NA
clone_size: NA
cdr3_aa: CASSVVTDANYGYTF
cdr3_nt: TGTGCCAGCAGCGTAGTTACCGACGCTAACTATGGCTACACCTTC

v_call: TRBV6-1
j_call: TRBJ2-1
cdr3_length: 14
d_call: TRBD2
clone_size: NA
cdr3_aa: CASGPLAGHNEQFF
cdr3_nt: TGTGCCAGCGGGCCACTAGCGGGACACAATGAGCAGTTCTTC

v_call: TRBV5-4
j_call: TRBJ2-2
cdr3_length: 15
d_call: NA
clone_size: NA
cdr3_aa: CASSLPGTNTGELFF
cdr3_nt: TGTGCCAGCAGCTTGCCGGGAACGAACACCGGGGAGCTGTTTTTT

v_call: TRBV27
j_call: TRBJ2-7
cdr3_length: 14
d_call: TRBD1
clone_size: NA
cdr3_aa: CASSRGGSGYEQYF
cdr3_nt: TGTGCCAGCAGTCGAGGGGGCTCGGGGTACGAGCAGTACTTC

v_call: TRBV7-2
j_call: TRBJ1-1
cdr3_length: 14
d_call: NA
clone_size: NA
cdr3_aa: CASSLSDITLGAFF
cdr3_nt: TGTGCCAGCAGCTTGAGCGATATCACCTTGGGGGCTTTCTTT

v_call: TRBV5-4
j_call: TRBJ2-7
cdr3_length: 16
d_call: NA
clone_size: NA
cdr3_aa: CASSWEIAASSYEQYF
cdr3_nt: TGTGCCAGCAGCTGGGAAATAGCGGCAAGCTCCTACGAGCAGTACTTC

v_call: TRBV15
j_call: TRBJ2-1
cdr3_length: 16
d_call: NA
clone_size: NA
cdr3_aa: CATSRDPGVSYNEQFF
cdr3_nt: TGTGCCACCAGCAGAGATCCGGGAGTTTCCTACAATGAGCAGTTCTTC

v_call: TRBV6-5
j_call: TRBJ1-1
cdr3_length: 13
d_call: NA
clone_size: NA
cdr3_aa: CASSSHKNTEAFF
cdr3_nt: TGTGCCAGCAGTTCTCACAAGAACACTGAAGCTTTCTTT

v_call: TRBV18
j_call: TRBJ2-7
cdr3_length: 16
d_call: NA
clone_size: NA
cdr3_aa: CASSPTLGRGTYEQYF
cdr3_nt: TGTGCCAGCTCACCAACCCTCGGCAGGGGAACCTACGAGCAGTACTTC